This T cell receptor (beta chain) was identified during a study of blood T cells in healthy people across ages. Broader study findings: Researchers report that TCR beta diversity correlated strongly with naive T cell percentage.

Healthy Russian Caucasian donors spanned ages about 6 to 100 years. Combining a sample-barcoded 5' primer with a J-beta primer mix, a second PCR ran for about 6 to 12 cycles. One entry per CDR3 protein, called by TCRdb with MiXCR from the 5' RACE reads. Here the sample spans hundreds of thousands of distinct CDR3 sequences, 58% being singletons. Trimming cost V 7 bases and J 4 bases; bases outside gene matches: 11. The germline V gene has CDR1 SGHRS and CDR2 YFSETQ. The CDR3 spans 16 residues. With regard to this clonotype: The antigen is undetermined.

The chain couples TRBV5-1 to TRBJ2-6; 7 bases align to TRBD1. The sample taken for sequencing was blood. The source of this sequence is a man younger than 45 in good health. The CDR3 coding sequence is TGCGCCAGCGCCGGGACAGCCTCAAGGGGGGCCAACGTCCTGACTTTC. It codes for CASAGTASRGANVLTF.